A single TCR beta chain is shown here with its context. The antigen remains undetermined. This sample is drawn from a study of a mutant IDH1 vaccine in newly diagnosed glioma. Looking at the study overall: Initiation of the vaccine course occurred 4-6 weeks after radiotherapy alone, or alongside temozolomide cycles. Treated patients had a mean age of approximately 40 years and a roughly 60% male, around 38% female split. Those enrolled had earlier been treated with radiotherapy, temozolomide, or both, mostly both. Study outcomes and limitations: Across multiple MHC alleles, 90% to 95% of patients had vaccine-induced responses.

Sequencing was performed with immunoSEQ multiplex PCR; in TCRdb, only in-frame clones are kept and a portion is missing. This table holds 25,000 to 40,000 clones, around nine tenths found once. Germline V gene sequence: CDR1 MNHEY, CDR2 SVGAGI. The CDR3 is 13 residues long. V was pared by 2 bases and J by 2 bases, with 7 bases between. The time point: week 47, end of study. Topical imiquimod was applied with each vaccine dose, which held 300 ug of mutant IDH1 20-mer peptide. The chain links TRBV6-5 to TRBJ2-7; possible D gene TRBD2, 5 bases. The sequencing used PBMCs, collected from a glioma patient whose treatment included an IDH1 peptide vaccine. The sequence came from a man between 40 and 49 years old with glioma. CDR3: CASSYPGTYEQYF. DNA for the CDR3: TGTGCCAGCAGTTACCCCGGGACCTACGAGCAGTACTTC.